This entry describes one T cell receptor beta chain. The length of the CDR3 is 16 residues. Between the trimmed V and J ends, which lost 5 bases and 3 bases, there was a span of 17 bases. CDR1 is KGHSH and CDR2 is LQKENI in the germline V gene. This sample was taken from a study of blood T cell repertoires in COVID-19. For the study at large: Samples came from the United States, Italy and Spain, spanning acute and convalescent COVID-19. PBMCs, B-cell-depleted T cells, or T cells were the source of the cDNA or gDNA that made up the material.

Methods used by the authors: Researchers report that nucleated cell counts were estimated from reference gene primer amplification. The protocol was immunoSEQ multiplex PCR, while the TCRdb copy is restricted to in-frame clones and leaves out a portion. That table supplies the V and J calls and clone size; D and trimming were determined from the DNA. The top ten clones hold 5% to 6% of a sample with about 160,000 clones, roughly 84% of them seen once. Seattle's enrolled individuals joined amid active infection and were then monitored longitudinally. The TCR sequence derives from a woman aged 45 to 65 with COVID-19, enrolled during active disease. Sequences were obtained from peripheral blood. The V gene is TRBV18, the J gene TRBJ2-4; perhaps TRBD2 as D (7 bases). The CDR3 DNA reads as TGTGCCAGCTCATCGGGCGCGGGGGCAAACAAAAACATTCAGTACTTC. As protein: CASSSGAGANKNIQYF.